This T cell receptor (beta chain) was captured in a study of T cell responses to AZD1222 COVID-19 vaccine. Broader study findings: Repertoires in all cases were sampled only once the peak T cell response had passed. Once two AZD1222 doses were given, Spike-specific TCR breadth and depth went up. Nearly half of unique spike-specific TCRs reportedly avoided B.1.351 and B.1.1.7 mutated regions.

From germline, CDR1 is SQVTM and CDR2 ANQGSEA. This CDR3 is built from 13 residues. Trimming at V came to 6 bases and at J to 1 base, leaving 2 bases not matched to a gene. Assay used: immunoSEQ multiplex PCR; TCRdb lists only in-frame clones, some missing. The sample records around 140,000 clones, roughly 88% being singletons. A remark on this clone: Its antigen is still unknown.

The sequencing used peripheral blood, collected 28 days after the second dose of the MenACWY control vaccine. The source of this sequence is an adult who received the MenACWY meningococcal vaccine as a control. This rearrangement joins TRBV29-1 to TRBJ1-1; 10 bases line up with TRBD1. The CDR3 DNA follows: TGCAGCGTCGGGACAGGGGAGAACACTGAAGCTTTCTTT. Translation: CSVGTGENTEAFF.